This TCR beta chain was captured by sequencing in a study of OX40 agonist ivuxolimab in advanced cancers. Turning to the study itself: A history of anti-PD-1, anti-PD-L1 or anti-CTLA-4 therapy was acceptable, and roughly 40% had some.

Libraries were prepared by immunoSEQ multiplex PCR; TCRdb keeps only in-frame clonotypes and omits some of them. This table holds tens of thousands of clones, more than 80% found once. The CDR3 loop spans 12 amino acids. The V and J ends lost 4 bases and 7 bases respectively, with 12 bases between them. Germline V CDR1 and CDR2: SGDLS, YYNGEE. Sequenced here: CD4+ or CD8+ T cells sorted from blood, sampled in a trial of the OX40 agonist ivuxolimab. The source is an adult with an advanced solid tumor such as melanoma, head and neck, liver or kidney cancer. The rearrangement joins TRBV9 to TRBJ2-7; D is undetermined. The CDR3 is CASSSIVGEQYF. For the CDR3, the DNA is TGTGCCAGCAGCTCTATAGTGGGGGAGCAGTACTTC.